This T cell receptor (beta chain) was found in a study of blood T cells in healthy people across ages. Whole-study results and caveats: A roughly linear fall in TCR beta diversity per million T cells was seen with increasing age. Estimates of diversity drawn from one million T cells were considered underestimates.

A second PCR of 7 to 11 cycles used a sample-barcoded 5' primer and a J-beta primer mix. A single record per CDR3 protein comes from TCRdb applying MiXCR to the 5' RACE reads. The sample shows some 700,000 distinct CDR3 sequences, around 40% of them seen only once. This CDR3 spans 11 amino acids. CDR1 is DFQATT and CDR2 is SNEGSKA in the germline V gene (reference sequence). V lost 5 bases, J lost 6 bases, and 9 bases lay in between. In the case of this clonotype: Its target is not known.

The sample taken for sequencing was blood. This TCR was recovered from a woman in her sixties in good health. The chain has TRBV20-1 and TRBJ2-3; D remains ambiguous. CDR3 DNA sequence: TGCAGTGCTCACCTCCGGGATACGCAGTATTTT. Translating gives CSAHLRDTQYF.